This record covers a single TCR beta chain. The data originate from a study of shared clonotypes between healthy human individuals. Germline V gene lookup returns CDR1 LNHDA and CDR2 SQIVND (reference sequence). This CDR3 is 14 amino acids long. Unmatched junction bases numbered 3, after V lost 5 bases and J lost 3 bases. The naive CD8 fraction comprised CD45RO-negative cells positively selected for CCR7 and excluded terminally differentiated effector memory CD45RA+ cells. The data were produced by immunoSEQ multiplex PCR, yet TCRdb's version contains in-frame clones alone and is incomplete. Altogether 1.5 million to 2.5 million clones are present, over 85% being singletons, with the ten largest covering less than 1.5%.

The specimen was naive CD8+ T cells sorted from blood. This receptor was obtained from a man between 18 and 35 years old in good health. The rearrangement links TRBV19 to TRBJ2-2; 7 bases are shared with TRBD1. CDR3 sequence (DNA): TGTGCCAGTAGTCGGGACAGCTACACCGGGGAGCTGTTTTTT. Translating it yields CASSRDSYTGELFF. Combining the CDR3 with reference TRBV19 and TRBJ2-2 gives the whole variable domain DGGITQSPKYLFRKEGQNVTLSCEQNLNHDAMYWYRQDPGQGLRLIYYSQIVNDFQKGDIAEGYSVSREKKESFPLTVTSAQKNPTAFYLCASSRDSYTGELFFGEGSRLTVL.